The 2 T cell receptor beta chains given below trace back to one sample, sequenced in a study of cytomegalovirus exposure and HLA in healthy donors (dated by TCRdb to the late 2010s). Library generation was performed with the immunoSEQ multiplex PCR assay. A mixture of 60 forward primers for TCR Vbeta segments and 13 reverse primers for TCR Jbeta segments was used in the multiplex PCR. In TCRdb, the immuneACCESS table is reduced to in-frame sequences with V and J assigned. These tables do not hold every clone; where another copy was compared, an unresolved V gene accounts for under half, and the others remain unexplained. For this sample there are about 180,000 clones; around 77% appear just once. The top ten clonotypes cover under 2.5% of the sample. Specimen: PBMCs. All receptors derive from a man in his 60s in good health and CMV-seronegative.

The count of this clone is one. This sequence joins TRBV4-3 and TRBJ2-5; tentative D call: TRBD1 (5 bases). Per germline, CDR1 LGHNA and CDR2 YSLEER. The CDR3 length is 14 residues. V shed 0 bases and J shed 2 bases, with 7 bases lying between them. CDR3 nucleotides: TGCGCCAGCAGCCAAGAGCAGGGACAAGAGACCCAGTACTTC. Amino acids: CASSQEQGQETQYF.

The gene calls are TRBV5-5 and TRBJ1-5; 8 bases fit TRBD1. Losses at the gene ends were 4 bases for V and 0 bases for J; bases not matched to a gene: 9. The CDR3 has 17 residues. Germline CDR1 is SGHKS and CDR2 is YYEKEE (reference sequence). The CDR3 loop is CASSPWTGRSSNQPQHF. In nucleotides, the CDR3 is TGTGCCAGCAGCCCCTGGACAGGGAGGTCTAGCAATCAGCCCCAGCATTTT.